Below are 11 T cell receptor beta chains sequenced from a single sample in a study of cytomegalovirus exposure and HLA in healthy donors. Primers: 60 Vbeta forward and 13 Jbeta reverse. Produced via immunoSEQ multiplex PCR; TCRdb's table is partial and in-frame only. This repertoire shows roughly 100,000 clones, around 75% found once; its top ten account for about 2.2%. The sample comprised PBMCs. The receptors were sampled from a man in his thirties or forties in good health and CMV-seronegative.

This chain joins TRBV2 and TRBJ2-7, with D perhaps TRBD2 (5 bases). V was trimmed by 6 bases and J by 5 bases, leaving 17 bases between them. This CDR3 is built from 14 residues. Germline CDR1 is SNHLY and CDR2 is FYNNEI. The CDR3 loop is CASSPLASFHEQYF. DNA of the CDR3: TGTGCCAGCAGCCCCCTAGCTAGCTTCCACGAGCAGTACTTC.

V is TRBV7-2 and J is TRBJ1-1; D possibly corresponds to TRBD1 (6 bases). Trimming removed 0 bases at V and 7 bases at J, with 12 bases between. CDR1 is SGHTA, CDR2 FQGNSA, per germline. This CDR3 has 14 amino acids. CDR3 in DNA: TGTGCCAGCAGCTTAGCGGACAGCTCCCTTGAAGCTTTCTTT. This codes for CASSLADSSLEAFF.

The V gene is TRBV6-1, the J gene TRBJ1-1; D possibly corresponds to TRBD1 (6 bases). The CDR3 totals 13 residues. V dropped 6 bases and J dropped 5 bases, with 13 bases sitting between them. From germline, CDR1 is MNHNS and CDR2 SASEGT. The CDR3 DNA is TGTGCCAGCAGCTACAGGGAAAAGACTGAAGCTTTCTTT. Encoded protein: CASSYREKTEAFF.

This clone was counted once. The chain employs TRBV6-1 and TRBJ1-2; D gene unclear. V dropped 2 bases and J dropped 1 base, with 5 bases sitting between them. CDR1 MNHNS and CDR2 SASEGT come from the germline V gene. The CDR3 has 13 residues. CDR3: CASSEFNNYGYTF. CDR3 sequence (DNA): TGTGCCAGCAGTGAATTCAATAACTATGGCTACACCTTC.

The DNA for the CDR3 is TGTGCCAGCAGCTTAGGTGGCGGGAGCGCAGATACGCAGTATTTT. Translating gives CASSLGGGSADTQYF. The rearrangement links TRBV7-7 to TRBJ2-3, with 7 bases matching TRBD2. Germline V gene sequence: CDR1 SSHAT, CDR2 FNYEAQ (reference sequence). The CDR3 consists of 15 residues. V lost 1 base and J lost 4; bases outside the gene matches: 5.

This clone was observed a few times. The CDR3 DNA is TGTGCCAGCAGTTACTCGAGGGACACCTACGAGCAGTACTTC. Its protein product is CASSYSRDTYEQYF. V gene TRBV6-5 combines with J gene TRBJ2-7; maybe TRBD1 (6 bases). Trimming pared 0 bases from V and 2 bases from J, leaving 8 bases between. The length of the CDR3 is 14 residues. The germline V gene has CDR1 MNHEY and CDR2 SVGAGI.

As DNA, the CDR3 is TGTGCCAGCAGCATAGGACAGGGGACCTACGAGCAGTACTTC. Translating gives CASSIGQGTYEQYF. The V call is TRBV14, the J call TRBJ2-7; 9 positions agree with TRBD1. Looked up from germline, CDR1 is SGHDN and CDR2 is FVKESK. The CDR3 is 14 amino acids. V trimming: 5 bases; J trimming: 2 bases; junction bases outside the gene matches: 4.

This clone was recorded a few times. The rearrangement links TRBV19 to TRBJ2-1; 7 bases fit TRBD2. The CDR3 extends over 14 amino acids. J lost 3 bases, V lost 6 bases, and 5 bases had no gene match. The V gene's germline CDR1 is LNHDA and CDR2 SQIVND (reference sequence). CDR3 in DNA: TGTGCCAGTAGGAGAGCTAGCGGCTACAATGAGCAGTTCTTC. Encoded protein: CASRRASGYNEQFF.

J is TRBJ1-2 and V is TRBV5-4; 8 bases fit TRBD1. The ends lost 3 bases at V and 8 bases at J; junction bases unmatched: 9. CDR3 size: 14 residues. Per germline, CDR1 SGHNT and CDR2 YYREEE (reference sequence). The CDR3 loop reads CASSSTGGWRGYTF. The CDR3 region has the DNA TGTGCCAGCAGCTCTACAGGGGGTTGGCGCGGCTACACCTTC.

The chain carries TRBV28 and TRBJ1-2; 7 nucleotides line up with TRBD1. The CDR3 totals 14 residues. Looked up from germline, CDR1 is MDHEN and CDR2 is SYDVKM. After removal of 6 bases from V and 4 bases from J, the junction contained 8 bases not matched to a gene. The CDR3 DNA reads TGTGCCAGCAGGCCAGGGACAGCCACCTATGGCTACACCTTC. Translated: CASRPGTATYGYTF.

This CDR3 reads CASSSASGTSEQYF. The CDR3 DNA is TGCGCCAGCAGCTCGGCTAGCGGGACCTCCGAGCAGTACTTC. The chain carries TRBV5-1 and TRBJ2-7; TRBD2 matches 9 bases. V lost 3 bases and J lost 6; bases outside the gene matches: 7. CDR1 SGHRS and CDR2 YFSETQ come from the germline V gene. The CDR3 spans 14 residues.